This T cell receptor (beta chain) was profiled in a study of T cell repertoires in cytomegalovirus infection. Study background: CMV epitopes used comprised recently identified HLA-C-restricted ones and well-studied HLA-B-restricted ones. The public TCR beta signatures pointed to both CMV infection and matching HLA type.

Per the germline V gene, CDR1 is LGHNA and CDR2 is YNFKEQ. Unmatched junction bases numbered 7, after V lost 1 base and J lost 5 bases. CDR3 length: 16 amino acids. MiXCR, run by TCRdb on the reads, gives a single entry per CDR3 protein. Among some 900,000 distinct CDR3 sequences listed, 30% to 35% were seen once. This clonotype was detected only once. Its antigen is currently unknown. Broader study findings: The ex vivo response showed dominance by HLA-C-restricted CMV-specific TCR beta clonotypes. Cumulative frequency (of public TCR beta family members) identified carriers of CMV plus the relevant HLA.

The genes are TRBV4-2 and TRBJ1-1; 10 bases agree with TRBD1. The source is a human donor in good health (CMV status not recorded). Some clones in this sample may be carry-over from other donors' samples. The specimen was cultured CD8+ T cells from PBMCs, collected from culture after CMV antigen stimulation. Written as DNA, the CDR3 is TGTGCCAGCAGCCAAGGACAGGGGGCAGTGCGGACTGAAGCTTTCTTT. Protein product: CASSQGQGAVRTEAFF.